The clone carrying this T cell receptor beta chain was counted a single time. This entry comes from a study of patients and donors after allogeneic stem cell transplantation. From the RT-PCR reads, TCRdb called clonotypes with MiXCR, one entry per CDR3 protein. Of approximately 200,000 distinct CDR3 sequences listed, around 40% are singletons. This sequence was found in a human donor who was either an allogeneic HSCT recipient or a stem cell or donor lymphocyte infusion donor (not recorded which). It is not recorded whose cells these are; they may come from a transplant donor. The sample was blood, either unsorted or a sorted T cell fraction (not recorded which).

The CDR3 DNA sequence: TGTGCCAGCAGCCCTAGGGTCCTCTATGGCTACACCTTC. Protein sequence: CASSPRVLYGYTF. The V gene is TRBV7-8, the J gene TRBJ1-2; no reliable D call. The V gene's germline CDR1 is SGHVS and CDR2 FQNEAQ. Trimming shortened V by 5 bases and J by 4 bases, and 11 bases separated the two germline ends. This CDR3 region has 13 residues.